Listed below are T cell receptor beta chains from one sample, sequenced in a study of shared clonotypes between healthy human individuals. TCRdb keeps only in-frame clones here, not all; method: immunoSEQ multiplex PCR. The table lists hundreds of thousands of clones, less than 98% of them singletons, with around 0.057% in the top ten. The sequenced sample was naive CD4+ T cells sorted from blood. These receptor sequences come from a woman under 40 in good health. Both conserved end residues are part of each CDR3. A D gene is named only where the DNA matches it firmly. Where a row states a size, it is once, few, many or the class of an expanded clone; other rows omit it.

- - TRBJ2-4 TRBV4-2 CASSREGMGSAKNIQYF TGTGCCAGCAGCCGCGAGGGCATGGGGTCGGCCAAAAACATTCAGTACTTC
once TRBD1 TRBJ2-2 TRBV18 CASSPRGNLPTGELFF TGTGCCAGCTCACCCAGGGGGAACCTTCCGACCGGGGAGCTGTTTTTT
once TRBD2 TRBJ2-1 TRBV2 CASSGSGPSGMSSYNEQFF TGTGCCAGCAGTGGTTCCGGACCTAGCGGGATGAGCTCCTACAATGAGCAGTTCTTC
once TRBD1 TRBJ2-7 TRBV7-8 CASSPDRAVYEQYF TGTGCCAGCAGCCCGGACAGGGCGGTCTACGAGCAGTACTTC
- - TRBJ1-1 TRBV19 CASSFPRTEVGTEAFF TGTGCCAGTAGTTTCCCCCGGACCGAGGTGGGCACTGAAGCTTTCTTT
- TRBD1 TRBJ1-2 TRBV5-8 CASSLDRGEYGYTF TGTGCCAGCAGCCTGGACAGGGGAGAGTATGGCTACACCTTC
once TRBD1 TRBJ2-7 TRBV28 CASRAGGPSYEQYF TGTGCCAGCAGGGCAGGGGGTCCCAGCTACGAGCAGTACTTC
- - TRBJ1-3 TRBV19 CASNGDRTWASGNTIYF TGTGCGTCCAATGGGGATCGGACCTGGGCCTCTGGAAACACCATATATTTT
- - TRBJ2-1 TRBV11-2 CASSFFHEQFF TGTGCCAGCAGCTTCTTTCATGAGCAGTTCTTC
- - TRBJ1-5 TRBV9 CASSTQTGPQHF TGTGCCAGCAGCACCCAGACCGGGCCCCAGCATTTT
once - TRBJ2-6 TRBV28 CASSSRIEPRAGANVLTF TGTGCCAGCAGTTCCCGTATAGAGCCAAGGGCGGGGGCCAACGTCCTGACTTTC
- TRBD2 TRBJ2-3 TRBV18 CASSPSSGIADTQYF TGTGCCAGCTCACCTTCTAGCGGGATTGCAGATACGCAGTATTTT
- TRBD2 TRBJ2-3 TRBV10-2 CASIRGAGGTDTQYF TGCGCCAGCATCAGGGGAGCGGGGGGGACAGATACGCAGTATTTT
- - TRBJ2-4 TRBV2 CASNNGLHIQYF TGTGCCAGCAACAATGGGTTGCACATTCAGTACTTC
- - TRBJ1-5 TRBV10-3 CAIRGENQPQHF TGTGCCATCAGAGGGGAAAATCAGCCCCAGCATTTT
- - TRBJ2-5 TRBV19 CASSIGQVALQETQYF TGTGCCAGTAGTATAGGTCAGGTCGCACTCCAAGAGACCCAGTACTTC
- - TRBJ2-5 TRBV5-1 CASSLGGVLQETQYF TGCGCCAGCAGCTTGGGAGGGGTACTCCAAGAGACCCAGTACTTC
once TRBD1 TRBJ2-7 TRBV7-2 CASSLPLYGTGGKYEQYF TGTGCCAGCAGCTTACCCCTCTACGGGACAGGGGGTAAATACGAGCAGTACTTC
once TRBD2 TRBJ2-1 TRBV19 CASRTSGRGRNEQFF TGTGCCAGTAGGACTAGCGGGAGGGGACGGAATGAGCAGTTCTTC
once TRBD1 TRBJ2-1 TRBV5-6 CASSSSQGARIQFF TGTGCCAGCAGCTCTTCCCAGGGGGCTAGGATTCAGTTCTTC
- TRBD2 TRBJ2-2 TRBV7-2 CASTRGLAGGTGELFF TGTGCCAGCACTCGAGGACTAGCGGGAGGGACCGGGGAGCTGTTTTTT
- - TRBJ1-2 TRBV29-1 CSGSQGAADYGYAF TGCAGCGGATCCCAAGGGGCCGCCGACTATGGCTACGCCTTC
- - TRBJ2-5 TRBV5-5 CASSFSGEETQYF TGTGCCAGCAGCTTCTCGGGTGAGGAGACCCAGTACTTC
- - TRBJ1-1 TRBV27 CASRSEVNVEAFF TGTGCCAGCAGATCCGAGGTAAATGTTGAAGCTTTCTTT
- - TRBJ2-1 TRBV2 CASSEWGSQEFF TGTGCCAGCAGTGAATGGGGCAGTCAGGAGTTCTTC
- - TRBJ2-7 TRBV7-9 CASSLRGLDGEQYF TGTGCCAGCTCGCTGAGGGGCTTGGATGGCGAGCAGTACTTC
- - TRBJ2-3 TRBV19 CASSISGLRADTQYF TGTGCCAGTAGTATAAGCGGACTACGGGCAGATACGCAGTATTTT
- - TRBJ2-7 TRBV28 CASSRQNNYEQYF TGTGCCAGCAGTCGACAGAATAACTACGAGCAGTACTTC
- TRBD2 TRBJ2-1 TRBV11-3 CASSLEAGAEQFF TGTGCCAGCAGCTTAGAGGCGGGAGCTGAGCAGTTCTTC
- - TRBJ2-2 TRBV6-1 CASSEVRSTGELFF TGTGCCAGCAGTGAAGTCAGGAGCACCGGGGAGCTGTTTTTT
- - TRBJ2-3 TRBV11-2 CASSLGRTKGSDTQYF TGTGCCAGCAGCTTAGGCCGCACTAAAGGCTCAGATACGCAGTATTTT
- - TRBJ2-7 TRBV5-6 CASSSSGTHSYEQYF TGTGCCAGCAGCTCGTCCGGGACACACTCCTACGAGCAGTACTTC
- - TRBJ2-1 TRBV19 CASSSSWLAEQFF TGTGCCAGTAGCTCCTCTTGGCTGGCTGAGCAGTTCTTC
- - TRBJ2-7 TRBV6-1 CASSELSSGPYEQYF TGTGCCAGCAGTGAATTGAGTAGCGGCCCCTACGAGCAGTACTTC
- - TRBJ2-7 TRBV19 CASSIPGRSYEQYF TGTGCCAGTAGTATCCCGGGACGGAGCTACGAGCAGTACTTC
- TRBD2 TRBJ2-1 TRBV14 CAGRGGGSYNEQFF TGTGCCGGAAGGGGCGGGGGATCCTACAATGAGCAGTTCTTC
- - TRBJ2-2 TRBV5-1 CASSSTTANTGELFF TGCGCCAGCAGCTCCACCACAGCGAACACCGGGGAGCTGTTTTTT